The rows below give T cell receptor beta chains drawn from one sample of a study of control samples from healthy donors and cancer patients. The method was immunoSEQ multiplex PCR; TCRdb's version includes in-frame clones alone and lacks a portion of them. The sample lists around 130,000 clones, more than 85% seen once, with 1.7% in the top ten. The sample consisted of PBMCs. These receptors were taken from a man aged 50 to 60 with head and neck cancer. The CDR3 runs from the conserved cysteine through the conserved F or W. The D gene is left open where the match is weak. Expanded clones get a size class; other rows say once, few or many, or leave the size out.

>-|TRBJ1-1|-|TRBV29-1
CSVQNNLEAFF
TGCAGCGTTCAGAACAACCTTGAAGCTTTCTTT
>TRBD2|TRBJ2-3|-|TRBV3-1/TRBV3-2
CASSQDLGLAESTDTQYF
TGTGCCAGCAGCCAGGACTTGGGACTAGCGGAGAGCACAGATACGCAGTATTTT
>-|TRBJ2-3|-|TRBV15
CATALTDTQYF
TGTGCCACCGCCCTCACAGATACGCAGTATTTT
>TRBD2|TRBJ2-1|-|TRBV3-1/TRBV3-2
CASSPLGWSAGGLDEQFF
TGTGCCAGCAGCCCTCTGGGGTGGTCGGCGGGGGGGCTGGATGAGCAGTTCTTC
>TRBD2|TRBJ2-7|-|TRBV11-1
CASRLRSGGPYEQYF
TGTGCCAGCAGACTTCGAAGCGGGGGACCCTACGAGCAGTACTTC
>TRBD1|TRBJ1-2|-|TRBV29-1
CSVEYGTGGRGYTF
TGCAGCGTTGAATACGGGACAGGGGGGCGGGGCTACACCTTC
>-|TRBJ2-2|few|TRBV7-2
CASSATGELFF
TGTGCCAGCAGTGCTACCGGGGAGCTGTTTTTT
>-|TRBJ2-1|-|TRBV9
CASSVGSGNNEQFF
TGTGCCAGCAGCGTAGGATCCGGGAACAATGAGCAGTTCTTC
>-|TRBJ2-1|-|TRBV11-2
CASSLVLDEQFF
TGTGCCAGCAGCTTAGTTTTAGATGAGCAGTTCTTC
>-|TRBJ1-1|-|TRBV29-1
CSVEERTVEAFF
TGCAGCGTTGAAGAACGGACAGTTGAAGCTTTCTTT
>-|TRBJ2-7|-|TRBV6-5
CASSPQGYEQYF
TGTGCCAGCAGTCCACAAGGATACGAGCAGTACTTC
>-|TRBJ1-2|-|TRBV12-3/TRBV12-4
CASRHRKGYTF
TGTGCCAGCAGACACCGTAAGGGCTACACCTTC
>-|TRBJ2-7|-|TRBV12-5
CASGLSWGSSYEQYF
TGTGCTAGTGGCCTATCATGGGGCAGCTCCTACGAGCAGTACTTC
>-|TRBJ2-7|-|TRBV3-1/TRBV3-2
CASSQGNRRGPNYEQYF
TGTGCCAGCAGCCAAGGAAACCGGCGGGGCCCCAACTACGAGCAGTACTTC
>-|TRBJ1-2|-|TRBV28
CASSSNRDYTF
TGTGCCAGCAGTTCCAACAGGGACTACACCTTC
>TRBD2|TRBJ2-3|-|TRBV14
CASSKGLGGGSTDTQYF
TGTGCCAGCAGCAAGGGCCTCGGCGGGGGGAGCACAGATACGCAGTATTTT
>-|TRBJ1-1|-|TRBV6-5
CASRRQVGSTEAFF
TGTGCCAGCAGACGACAGGTTGGGTCTACTGAAGCTTTCTTT
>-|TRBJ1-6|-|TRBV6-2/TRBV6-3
CASSYSGSRLSPLHF
TGTGCCAGCAGTTACTCAGGGTCCCGCCTTTCACCCCTCCACTTT
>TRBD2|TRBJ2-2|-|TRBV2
CAIPRVAGGNTGELFF
TGTGCCATCCCGAGGGTAGCGGGGGGTAACACCGGGGAGCTGTTTTTT
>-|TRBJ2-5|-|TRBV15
CATSRHRAQETQYF
TGTGCCACCAGCAGACACCGTGCACAAGAGACCCAGTACTTC
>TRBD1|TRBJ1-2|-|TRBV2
CASSSETGDGYTF
TGTGCCAGCAGTAGTGAGACAGGGGATGGCTACACCTTC
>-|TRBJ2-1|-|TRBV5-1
CASSNYNEQFF
TGCGCCAGCAGTAACTACAATGAGCAGTTCTTC
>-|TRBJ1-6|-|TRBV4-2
CASSQDWVSSSPLHF
TGTGCCAGCAGCCAAGATTGGGTGTCAAGTTCACCCCTCCACTTT
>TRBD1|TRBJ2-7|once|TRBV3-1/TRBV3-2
CASSRPGQGSYEQYF
TGTGCCAGCAGCCGACCGGGACAGGGCTCCTACGAGCAGTACTTC
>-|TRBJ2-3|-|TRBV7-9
CASSSPLMDTQYF
TGTGCCAGCAGCTCCCCCCTCATGGATACGCAGTATTTT
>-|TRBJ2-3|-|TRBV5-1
CASSLSERTDTQYF
TGCGCCAGCAGCTTGTCGGAACGCACAGATACGCAGTATTTT
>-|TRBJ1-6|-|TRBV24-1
CATSDGGSSPLHF
TGTGCCACCAGTGATGGAGGCAGCTCACCCCTCCACTTT